A single sample gave rise to the 17 T cell receptor beta chains below, sequenced in a study of blood T cells in healthy people across ages. Combining a sample-barcoded 5' primer with a J-beta primer mix, a second PCR ran for about 7 to 12 cycles. TCRdb reprocessed the 5' RACE reads with MiXCR, giving one entry per CDR3 protein. The data hold approximately 490,000 distinct CDR3 sequences, with less than 25% observed a single time. The sample was also linked to a second study, of T cells of mothers and their children.

Input material: blood. The receptors shown here come from a boy between 10 and 17 years old in good health.

This clonotype was counted only a few times. The chain recombines TRBV4-1 with TRBJ1-3, with a weak D call TRBD1 (6 bases). Germline V gives CDR1 MGHRA, CDR2 YSYEKL. This CDR3 comprises 15 residues. The ends were cut back, 4 bases at V and 0 bases at J, with 10 bases in the middle. The CDR3: CASSPMDSSGNTIYF. In DNA, the CDR3 is TGCGCCAGCAGCCCAATGGACAGCTCTGGAAACACCATATATTTT.

The gene calls are TRBV27 and TRBJ2-1, with TRBD2 as a possible D gene (6 bases). V lost 6 bases and J 2 bases, leaving 14 bases between the germline ends. This CDR3 region has 15 residues. Germline lookup yields CDR1 MNHEY and CDR2 SMNVEV (reference sequence). Written as DNA, the CDR3 is TGTGCCAGCAGCATAACGTGGGAGGCCTACAATGAGCAGTTCTTC. It codes for CASSITWEAYNEQFF.

This clonotype was detected only a few times. The genes are TRBV28 and TRBJ2-7; TRBD1 aligns across 10 bases. From germline, CDR1 is MDHEN and CDR2 SYDVKM. V gave up 5 bases and J gave up 7 bases; unmatched junction bases: 11. CDR3 length: 15 residues. As DNA, the CDR3 is TGTGCCAGCAGTCACCCCGACAGGGGGCCAGGGGAGCAGTACTTC. This translates into CASSHPDRGPGEQYF.

This clonotype has only a few counts. The rearrangement links TRBV14 to TRBJ1-1; D remains ambiguous. The V gene lost 2 bases and the J gene lost 6 bases, with 13 bases spanning the gap. The germline V gene has CDR1 SGHDN and CDR2 FVKESK. The CDR3 totals 14 residues. The CDR3 DNA follows: TGTGCCAGCAGCCAACGACCGGGTTCCCCTGAAGCTTTCTTT. As protein: CASSQRPGSPEAFF.

This clonotype was recorded at least ten times. V gene TRBV3-1 combines with J gene TRBJ2-7; no firm D call. Germline V gives CDR1 LGHDT, CDR2 YNNKEL (reference sequence). This CDR3 contains 11 residues. The V gene lost 3 bases and the J gene lost 5 bases, with 5 bases spanning the gap. The CDR3 spells CASSQSNEQYF. The CDR3 DNA sequence: TGTGCCAGCAGCCAGTCCAACGAGCAGTACTTC.

This clonotype was detected only a few times. The genes are TRBV9 and TRBJ1-4, with TRBD1 matching 9 bases. CDR1 and CDR2 from the germline V gene are SGDLS and YYNGEE. CDR3 length: 17 residues. The J segment lost 8 bases and the V segment lost 2 bases, leaving 13 bases of the junction unmatched. Written as DNA, the CDR3 is TGTGCCAGCAGCGTCGACCTACGGACAGGGGATGGGGAAAAACTGTTTTTT. This codes for CASSVDLRTGDGEKLFF.

The chain employs TRBV9 and TRBJ2-2; TRBD1 matches 8 bases. Germline CDR1 and CDR2: SGDLS and YYNGEE. The CDR3 consists of 14 residues. The junction had 7 bases not matched to a gene; V was cut back by 4 bases and J by 8 bases. The chain's CDR3 is CASSSWTGSGELFF. DNA for the CDR3: TGTGCCAGCAGCTCTTGGACAGGGTCAGGGGAGCTGTTTTTT.

The V gene is TRBV4-2, the J gene TRBJ2-5; TRBD2 matches 8 bases. CDR1 and CDR2 from the germline V gene are LGHNA and YNFKEQ. CDR3 length equals 18 residues. With V trimmed by 1 base and J by 7 bases, 17 bases remained unmatched. DNA of the CDR3: TGTGCCAGCAGCCAAGCCCCCACGCGGAGCGGGAGTTCCGGGACCCAGTACTTC. Protein sequence: CASSQAPTRSGSSGTQYF.

The J gene is TRBJ2-3, the V gene TRBV2, with 7 bases identical to TRBD1. The CDR3 runs 15 residues. The germline V gene encodes CDR1 SNHLY and CDR2 FYNNEI. The ends lost 10 bases at V and 5 bases at J; junction bases unmatched: 15. The CDR3, as DNA: TGTGCCACCTGTCCCGGGACAGCTTTTTTAGATACGCAGTATTTT. Residues: CATCPGTAFLDTQYF.

V usage is TRBV12-3 or TRBV12-4 and J usage is TRBJ2-3; no definite D call. V dropped 5 bases and J dropped 1 base, with 13 bases sitting between them. CDR3 length: 15 amino acids. The CDR3 DNA is TGTGCCAGCAGTCCCCAATTAGGTGGCACAGATACGCAGTATTTT. Translating it yields CASSPQLGGTDTQYF.

The chain recombines TRBV28 with TRBJ1-5, with TRBD1 matching over 7 bases. Germline CDR1 and CDR2: MDHEN and SYDVKM. The CDR3 is made up of 18 amino acids. V dropped 1 base and J dropped 0; count of bases not matched to a gene: 9. CDR3 DNA sequence: TGTGCCAGCAGTTTATTGGCGACAGGGTGGGGTAGCAATCAGCCCCAGCATTTT. Protein product: CASSLLATGWGSNQPQHF.

With respect to this clonotype: The CDR3 carries no conserved terminal phenylalanine or tryptophan, so it likely arises from a read error. This chain joins TRBV7-3 and TRBJ2-5; D call uncertain. Germline V gene sequence: CDR1 SGHTA, CDR2 FQGTGA. V was clipped by 2 bases and J by 3 bases, with 7 bases between them. The CDR3 is made up of 13 amino acids. CDR3 protein: CASSLGPKETQYL. The CDR3 DNA follows: TGTGCCAGCAGCTTAGGGCCCAAAGAGACCCAGTACCTC.

This clonotype came up many times. This clone may be a read error of a much larger clone one base away. The chain recombines TRBV27 with TRBJ2-7; 7 nucleotides agree with TRBD1. The CDR3 loop spans 13 amino acids. CDR1 and CDR2 (germline): MNHEY, SMNVEV (reference sequence). Losses at the gene ends were 3 bases for V and 3 bases for J; bases not matched to a gene: 2. The CDR3 spells CASSFGTDYEQYF. CDR3 coding DNA: TGTGCCAGCAGTTTCGGGACAGACTACGAGCAGTACTTC.

The chain has TRBV29-1 and TRBJ1-1; D not certain. V lost 3 bases and J 4 bases, leaving 9 bases between the germline ends. Germline-derived CDR1 and CDR2 are SQVTM and ANQGSEA. CDR3 length: 12 residues. The CDR3 nucleotides read TGCAGCGTTGAGGGCTGGGTCACTGAAGCTTTCTTT. Translation: CSVEGWVTEAFF.

This clonotype was observed a handful of times. V and J are TRBV7-6 and TRBJ2-1; TRBD2 might be the D (6 bases). The V and J ends lost 2 bases and 6 bases respectively, with 14 bases between them. CDR3 size: 15 residues. Germline CDR1 reads SGHVS; CDR2 reads FNYEAQ. The DNA for the CDR3 is TGTGCCAGCAGCTTATCACTAGCCCCCGGCAATGAGCAGTTCTTC. It is translated as CASSLSLAPGNEQFF.

The table lists this clonotype with a few counts. The chain links TRBV9 to TRBJ2-2, with D perhaps matching TRBD2 (6 bases). Trimming took off 3 bases at V and 6 bases at J, with 27 bases between the two ends. CDR3 length equals 19 residues. The germline CDR1 and CDR2 sequences are SGDLS and YYNGEE. The CDR3 DNA reads as TGTGCCAGCAGCGCGATACTCCTAGAAGAAACCCTAGCGCCCGGGGAGCTGTTTTTT. Its translation is CASSAILLEETLAPGELFF.

With regard to this clonotype: A much more abundant neighbour one base away suggests this may be a read error. The rearrangement uses TRBV30 and TRBJ2-7; D possibly corresponds to TRBD2 (6 bases). Germline V CDR1 and CDR2: GTSNPN, SVGIG (reference sequence). There are 12 residues in the CDR3. The CDR3, as DNA: TGTGTCTGGGGCGCGGGGCCATACGAGCAGTACTTC. This gives the protein CVWGAGPYEQYF.